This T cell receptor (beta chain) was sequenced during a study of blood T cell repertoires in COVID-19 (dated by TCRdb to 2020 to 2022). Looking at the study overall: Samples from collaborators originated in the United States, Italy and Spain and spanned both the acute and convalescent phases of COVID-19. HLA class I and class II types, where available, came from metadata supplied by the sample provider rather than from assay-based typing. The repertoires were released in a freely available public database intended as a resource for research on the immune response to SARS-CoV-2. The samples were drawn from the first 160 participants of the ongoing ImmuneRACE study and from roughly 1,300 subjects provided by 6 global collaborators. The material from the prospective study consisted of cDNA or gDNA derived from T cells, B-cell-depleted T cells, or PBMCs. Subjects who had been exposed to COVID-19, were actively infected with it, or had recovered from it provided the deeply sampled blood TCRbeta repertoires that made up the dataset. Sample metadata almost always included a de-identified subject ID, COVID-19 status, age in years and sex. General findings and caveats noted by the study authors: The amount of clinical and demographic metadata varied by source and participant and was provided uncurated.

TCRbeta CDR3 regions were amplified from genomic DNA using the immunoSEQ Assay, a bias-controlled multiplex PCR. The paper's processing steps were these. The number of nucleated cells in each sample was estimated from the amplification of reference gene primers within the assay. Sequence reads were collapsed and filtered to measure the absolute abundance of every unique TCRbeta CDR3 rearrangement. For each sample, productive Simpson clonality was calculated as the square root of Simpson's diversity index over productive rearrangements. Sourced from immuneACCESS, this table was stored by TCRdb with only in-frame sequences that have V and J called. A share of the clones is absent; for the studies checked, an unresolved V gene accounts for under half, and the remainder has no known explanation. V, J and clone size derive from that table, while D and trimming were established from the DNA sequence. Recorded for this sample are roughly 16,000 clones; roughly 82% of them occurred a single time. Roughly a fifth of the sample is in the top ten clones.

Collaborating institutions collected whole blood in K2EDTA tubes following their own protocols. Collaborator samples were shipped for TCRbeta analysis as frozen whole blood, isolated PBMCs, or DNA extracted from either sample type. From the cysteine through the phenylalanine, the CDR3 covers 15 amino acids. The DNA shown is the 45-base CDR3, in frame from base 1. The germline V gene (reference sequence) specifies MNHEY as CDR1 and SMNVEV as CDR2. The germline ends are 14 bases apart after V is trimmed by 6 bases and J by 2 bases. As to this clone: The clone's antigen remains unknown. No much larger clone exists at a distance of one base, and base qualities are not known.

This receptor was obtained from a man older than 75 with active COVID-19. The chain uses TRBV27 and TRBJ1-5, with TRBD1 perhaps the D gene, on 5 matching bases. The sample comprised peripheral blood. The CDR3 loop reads CASSLEKGGNQPQHF. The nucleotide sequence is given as TGTGCCAGCAGCCTCGAAAAAGGGGGCAATCAGCCCCAGCATTTT.